What follows are 28 T cell receptor beta chains derived from one specimen sequenced in a study of post-analysis software for immune sequencing data. The library was made from cDNA and included unique molecular identifiers. One entry per CDR3 protein, called by TCRdb with MiXCR from the PCR reads. This sample has 550,000 to 700,000 distinct CDR3 sequences, with about 44% found just once. These receptors lack a known antigen. Study-level findings and limits: The study found TRBV5-6, TRBV5-1 and TRBV20-1 among 4 or 5 TRBV segments more frequent in patients than controls.

The sequencing sample was made of blood. These receptors were collected from a girl aged 10-17 years with multiple sclerosis.

The table lists this clonotype with a few counts. The V gene is TRBV20-1, the J gene TRBJ2-7; D possibly corresponds to TRBD2 (6 bases). This CDR3 spans 15 amino acids. From germline, CDR1 is DFQATT and CDR2 SNEGSKA (reference sequence). The V gene lost 0 bases and the J gene lost 0 bases, with 12 bases spanning the gap. The CDR3: CSAREGRGGSYEQYF. As DNA, the CDR3 is TGCAGTGCTAGAGAGGGACGGGGAGGCTCCTACGAGCAGTACTTC.

The chain has TRBV29-1 and TRBJ1-1, with 7 bases fitting TRBD1. Germline V CDR1 and CDR2: SQVTM, ANQGSEA. The CDR3 is 14 residues long. The ends lost 5 bases at V and 8 bases at J; junction bases unmatched: 14. The CDR3 region has the DNA TGCAGCGTTTTGACAGGGAGGGGATGGGGAGAAGCTTTCTTT. Translated: CSVLTGRGWGEAFF.

Points on this clonotype: An end of the junction does not agree with germline; a read error may underlie this. This sequence joins TRBV27 and TRBJ2-1; the match to TRBD1 covers 8 bases. CDR3 length: 14 residues. CDR1 and CDR2 (germline): MNHEY, SMNVEV (reference sequence). The CDR3 spells CTSSRQGTNNEQFF. CDR3 in DNA: TGTACCAGCAGTCGACAGGGGACGAACAATGAGCAGTTCTTC.

The V call is TRBV5-4, the J call TRBJ2-7, with TRBD1 matching over 7 bases. Germline loops: CDR1 SGHNT, CDR2 YYREEE (reference sequence). The V segment lost 0 bases and the J segment 3 bases; nucleotides outside the gene matches: 6. This CDR3 region has 15 residues. CDR3 in amino acids: CASSLAGQAYYEQYF. For the CDR3, the DNA is TGTGCCAGCAGCTTGGCCGGACAGGCGTACTACGAGCAGTACTTC.

The rearrangement links TRBV25-1 to TRBJ2-3; TRBD1 matches at 10 bases. Germline V gene data show CDR1 as MGHDK and CDR2 as SYGVNS. The CDR3 consists of 16 residues. Losses at the gene ends were 4 bases for V and 2 bases for J; bases not matched to a gene: 6. The CDR3: CASSATGTGVTDTQYF. Written as DNA, the CDR3 is TGTGCCAGCAGTGCGACCGGGACAGGGGTCACAGATACGCAGTATTTT.

The V and J genes are TRBV6-5 and TRBJ1-2; D unresolved. The ends were cut back, 2 bases at V and 8 bases at J, with 9 bases in the middle. Germline V gene data show CDR1 as MNHEY and CDR2 as SVGAGI. The length of the CDR3 is 12 residues. Here the CDR3 DNA reads TGTGCCAGCAGTTACCGTATCGGAGGCTACACCTTC. It codes for CASSYRIGGYTF.

Remarks on this clonotype: A read error may be the cause here, since a much bigger clone is one base away. V gene TRBV7-9 combines with J gene TRBJ2-7, with no clear D. This CDR3 has 13 amino acids. The germline V and J ends were trimmed by 6 bases and 1 base, with 10 bases remaining between them. CDR1 is SEHNR and CDR2 is FQNEAQ in the germline V gene (reference sequence). The CDR3 protein is CASSLRQSYEQYF. The CDR3 DNA reads as TGTGCCAGCAGTTTAAGGCAGTCCTACGAGCAGTACTTC.

This clonotype was detected a few times. The chain is built from TRBV7-9 and TRBJ2-5; unclear D gene. The V end was cut by 4 bases, the J end by 8 bases, with 5 bases between. This CDR3 is built from 10 residues. Germline-derived CDR1 and CDR2 are SEHNR and FQNEAQ (reference sequence). CDR3 bases: TGTGCCAGCAGCTCCGTAACCCAGTACTTC. Encoded protein: CASSSVTQYF. Complete variable domain (other parts from reference TRBV7-9 and TRBJ2-5): DTGVSQNPRHKITKRGQNVTFRCDPISEHNRLYWYRQTLGQGPEFLTYFQNEAQLEKSRLLSDRFSAERPKGSFSTLEIQRTEQGDSAMYLCASSSVTQYFGPGTRLLVL.

This clonotype was recorded a few times. The chain recombines TRBV6-6 with TRBJ1-5; 7 bases align to TRBD1. The germline V gene encodes CDR1 MNHNY and CDR2 SVGAGI (reference sequence). The CDR3 length is 14 residues. V lost 8 bases and J lost 0; bases outside the gene matches: 4. The CDR3 region is CASHRGYSNQPQHF. In nucleotides, the CDR3 is TGTGCCAGCCACAGGGGCTATAGCAATCAGCCCCAGCATTTT.

The chain combines TRBV9 with TRBJ2-5; D is possibly TRBD1 (5 bases). The closer fit of TRBJ2-7 to the DNA end suggests the J call may be wrong. The CDR3 sequence is 15 residues long. CDR1 is SGDLS, CDR2 YYNGEE, per germline. The CDR3: CASSPSSVPRDEQYF. The CDR3 coding sequence is TGTGCCAGCAGCCCTTCATCAGTCCCCAGGGACGAGCAGTACTTC.

The CDR3 loop reads CASSLELGDEQFF. The DNA of the CDR3 is TGCGCCAGCAGCTTGGAACTCGGGGATGAGCAGTTCTTC. The chain carries TRBV5-1 and TRBJ2-1, with D possibly being TRBD2 (5 bases). Germline V CDR1 and CDR2: SGHRS, YFSETQ. The CDR3 loop spans 13 amino acids. Trimming cost V 0 bases and J 8 bases, with 9 bases left between them. The whole variable domain, remainder taken from reference TRBV5-1 and TRBJ2-1, is KAGVTQTPRYLIKTRGQQVTLSCSPISGHRSVSWYQQTPGQGLQFLFEYFSETQRNKGNFPGRFSGRQFSNSRSEMNVSTLELGDSALYLCASSLELGDEQFFGPGTRLTVL.

V is TRBV6-5 and J is TRBJ2-3, with 10 nucleotides matching TRBD2. Trimming removed 0 bases from V and 4 bases from J; junction bases left unmatched: 10. CDR3 length: 18 residues. CDR1 MNHEY and CDR2 SVGAGI come from the germline V gene. This CDR3 reads CASSYSKASGSGSDTQYF. The CDR3 region has the DNA TGTGCCAGCAGTTACTCGAAGGCTAGCGGGAGTGGTTCAGATACGCAGTATTTT.

This chain connects TRBV6-6 to TRBJ1-3, with D unclear. Germline V gives CDR1 MNHNY, CDR2 SVGAGI (reference sequence). CDR3 length: 13 amino acids. The germline V and J ends were trimmed by 7 bases and 4 bases, with 11 bases remaining between them. In DNA form, the CDR3 reads TGTGCCAGCACAGGAAGTGTAGGAAACACCATATATTTT. This codes for CASTGSVGNTIYF.

The chain has TRBV27 and TRBJ1-1; D might be TRBD1 (5 bases). The V gene's germline CDR1 is MNHEY and CDR2 SMNVEV (reference sequence). The CDR3 runs 15 residues. The ends were cut back, 8 bases at V and 4 bases at J, with 20 bases in the middle. The CDR3 loop reads CASFRALAGFTEAFF. The CDR3 coding sequence is TGTGCCAGCTTCAGGGCCCTGGCTGGGTTCACTGAAGCTTTCTTT.

This clonotype was found a few times. The chain uses TRBV4-1 and TRBJ2-7, with 10 bases aligning to TRBD2. The CDR3 is 16 residues long. Per germline, CDR1 MGHRA and CDR2 YSYEKL. J was trimmed by 3 bases and V by 2 bases; bases with no gene match: 7. Here the CDR3 reads CASSQKASGGFYEQYF. CDR3 DNA: TGCGCCAGCAGCCAAAAGGCTAGCGGGGGTTTCTACGAGCAGTACTTC.

This clonotype was observed a few times. The V and J genes are TRBV5-1 and TRBJ2-7; D may be TRBD1 (7 bases). CDR3 length: 15 amino acids. V was pared by 0 bases and J by 1 base, with 11 bases between. Germline-derived CDR1 and CDR2 are SGHRS and YFSETQ. CDR3 region: CASSLGDSGSYEQYF. The CDR3, as DNA: TGCGCCAGCAGCTTGGGGGACAGCGGGTCCTACGAGCAGTACTTC.

This clonotype was counted a few times. The chain recombines TRBV9 with TRBJ2-1; possible D gene TRBD2, 6 bases. The CDR3 is made up of 13 amino acids. Trimming stripped 2 bases from V and 8 bases from J, with 11 bases between. In germline, CDR1 is SGDLS, CDR2 YYNGEE. The CDR3 reads CASSVQIADEQFF. The CDR3 DNA reads as TGTGCCAGCAGCGTCCAGATAGCGGATGAGCAGTTCTTC.

The chain has TRBV5-1 and TRBJ2-7, with D possibly matching TRBD1 (7 bases). Germline lookup yields CDR1 SGHRS and CDR2 YFSETQ. The CDR3 sequence is 15 residues long. V gave up 0 bases and J gave up 2 bases, with 12 bases separating them. In DNA, the CDR3 is TGCGCCAGCAGCTTGGAGGTCAGGGGGGCCTACGAGCAGTACTTC. This gives the protein CASSLEVRGAYEQYF. The full variable domain, in which reference TRBV5-1 and TRBJ2-7 provide the parts outside the CDR3, is KAGVTQTPRYLIKTRGQQVTLSCSPISGHRSVSWYQQTPGQGLQFLFEYFSETQRNKGNFPGRFSGRQFSNSRSEMNVSTLELGDSALYLCASSLEVRGAYEQYFGPGTRLTVT.

This chain joins TRBV12-3 or TRBV12-4 and TRBJ2-1; TRBD2 agrees at 7 bases. The V and J ends lost 4 bases and 8 bases, in that order; junction bases with no gene match: 14. CDR3 length: 16 residues. The CDR3 here is CASSSYGGGLLDEQFF. The CDR3, as DNA: TGTGCCAGCAGTTCGTATGGGGGGGGACTACTCGATGAGCAGTTCTTC.

This chain links TRBV5-1 with TRBJ2-7, with TRBD1 matching 9 bases. The CDR3 extends over 16 amino acids. The germline V gene encodes CDR1 SGHRS and CDR2 YFSETQ. J gave up 1 base and V 0 bases, and 5 bases lay outside the gene matches. Here the CDR3 DNA reads TGCGCCAGCAGCTTGGCTCGGGGACAGGGATCCTACGAGCAGTACTTC. Amino acids: CASSLARGQGSYEQYF. Full variable domain (outside the CDR3, taken from reference TRBV5-1 and TRBJ2-7): KAGVTQTPRYLIKTRGQQVTLSCSPISGHRSVSWYQQTPGQGLQFLFEYFSETQRNKGNFPGRFSGRQFSNSRSEMNVSTLELGDSALYLCASSLARGQGSYEQYFGPGTRLTVT.

The V and J genes are TRBV11-2 and TRBJ2-1; D may be TRBD1 or TRBD2 (5 bases each). This CDR3 spans 17 amino acids. V lost 0 bases, J lost 5 bases, and 17 bases lay in between. Germline lookup yields CDR1 SGHAT and CDR2 FQNNGV. DNA of the CDR3: TGTGCCAGCAGCTTAGATTGGGGCCGAGGAGGTCACAATGAGCAGTTCTTC. The encoded protein is CASSLDWGRGGHNEQFF. Full variable domain (outside the CDR3, taken from reference TRBV11-2 and TRBJ2-1): EAGVAQSPRYKIIEKRQSVAFWCNPISGHATLYWYQQILGQGPKLLIQFQNNGVVDDSQLPKDRFSAERLKGVDSTLKIQPAKLEDSAVYLCASSLDWGRGGHNEQFFGPGTRLTVL.

The chain has TRBV6-6 and TRBJ2-1; 12 nucleotides line up with TRBD2. There are 15 residues in the CDR3. The trim removed 2 bases at V and 6 bases at J, leaving 2 bases unmatched. Germline-derived CDR1 and CDR2 are MNHNY and SVGAGI (reference sequence). The CDR3 region has the DNA TGTGCCAGCAGTTACCCTAGCGGGAGGGGCAATGAGCAGTTCTTC. Protein sequence: CASSYPSGRGNEQFF.

The V call is TRBV7-3, the J call TRBJ1-1; a possible D gene is TRBD1 (5 bases). The CDR3 runs 16 residues. CDR1 SGHTA and CDR2 FQGTGA come from the germline V gene. Between the trimmed V and J ends, which lost 2 bases and 4 bases, there was a span of 17 bases. The CDR3, as DNA: TGTGCCAGCAGCTTACTGGGGCCCACAATAAGCACTGAAGCTTTCTTT. It specifies CASSLLGPTISTEAFF.

The rearrangement joins TRBV20-1 to TRBJ2-1; TRBD2 matches at 13 bases. V shed 3 bases and J 4 bases; nucleotides not matched to a gene: 0. The CDR3 totals 14 residues. The germline V gene has CDR1 DFQATT and CDR2 SNEGSKA (reference sequence). This CDR3 reads CSARGLAGYNEQFF. CDR3 DNA sequence: TGCAGTGCTAGGGGACTAGCGGGATACAATGAGCAGTTCTTC.

J is TRBJ1-3 and V is TRBV6-6, with D tentatively TRBD1 (6 bases). Germline assignment: CDR1 MNHNY and CDR2 SVGAGI (reference sequence). V shed 4 bases and J shed 8 bases, with 9 bases lying between them. There are 12 residues in the CDR3. The CDR3 loop is CASSLQGHTIYF. CDR3 in DNA: TGTGCCAGCAGTTTACAGGGCCACACCATATATTTT.

V and J are TRBV20-1 and TRBJ2-1; TRBD2 agrees at 10 bases. The J segment lost 6 bases and the V segment lost 6 bases, leaving 11 bases of the junction unmatched. This CDR3 spans 15 amino acids. CDR1 and CDR2 (germline): DFQATT, SNEGSKA (reference sequence). The CDR3 nucleotides read TGCAGTGCCAGGGGGACTAGCGCGGGCCGCAATGAGCAGTTCTTC. It is translated as CSARGTSAGRNEQFF.

The chain links TRBV7-9 to TRBJ2-3, with D possibly being TRBD1 or TRBD2 (7 bases each). Looked up from germline, CDR1 is SEHNR and CDR2 is FQNEAQ (reference sequence). This CDR3 spans 15 amino acids. V was trimmed by 2 bases and J by 2 bases, leaving 11 bases between them. The CDR3 reads CASSLPGGATDTQYF. In nucleotides, the CDR3 is TGTGCCAGCAGCTTACCAGGGGGGGCCACAGATACGCAGTATTTT.

The CDR3 loop reads CASSPDGGQDQPQHF. DNA of the CDR3: TGTGCCAGCAGCCCCGACGGGGGACAAGATCAGCCCCAGCATTTT. This chain joins TRBV5-4 and TRBJ1-5, with D perhaps matching TRBD1 (6 bases). The ends were cut back, 4 bases at V and 5 bases at J, with 16 bases in the middle. Germline loops: CDR1 SGHNT, CDR2 YYREEE (reference sequence). This CDR3 comprises 15 residues.